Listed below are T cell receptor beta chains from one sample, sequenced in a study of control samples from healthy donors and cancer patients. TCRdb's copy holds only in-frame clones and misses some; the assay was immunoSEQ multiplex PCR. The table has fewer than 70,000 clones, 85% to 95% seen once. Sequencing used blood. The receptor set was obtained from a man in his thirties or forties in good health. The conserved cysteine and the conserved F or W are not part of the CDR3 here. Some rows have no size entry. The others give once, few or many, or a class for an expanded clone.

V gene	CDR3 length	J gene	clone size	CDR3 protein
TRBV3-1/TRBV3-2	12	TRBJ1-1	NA	ASSQIWRGPEAF
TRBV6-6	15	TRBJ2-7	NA	ASSPRGQGIRTYEQY
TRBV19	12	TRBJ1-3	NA	ASSDTASGNTIY
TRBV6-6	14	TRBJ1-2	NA	ASSYSKGGVLYGYT
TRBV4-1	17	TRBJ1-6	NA	ASSQAPHRGSADNSPLH
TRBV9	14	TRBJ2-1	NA	ASSVSDGVPYNEQF
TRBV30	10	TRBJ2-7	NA	AWSVGRYEQY
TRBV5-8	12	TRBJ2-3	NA	ASSFSGGADTQY
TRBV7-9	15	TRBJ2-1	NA	ASSLGTSGGYYNEQF
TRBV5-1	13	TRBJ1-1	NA	ASSLGSTGFTEAF
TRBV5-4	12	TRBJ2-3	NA	ASRVRGSTDTQY
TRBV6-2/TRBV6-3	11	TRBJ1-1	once	ASNPDRNTEAF
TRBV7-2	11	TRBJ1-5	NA	ASSTYSNQPQH
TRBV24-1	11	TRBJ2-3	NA	ATSDLPTDTQY
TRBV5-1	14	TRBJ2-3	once	ASSFSPRASTDTQY
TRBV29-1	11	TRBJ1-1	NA	SVTDRMNTEAF
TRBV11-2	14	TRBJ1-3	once	ASSFGHGTFGNTIY
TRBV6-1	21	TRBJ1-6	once	ASSEDVLDEDRGVVTYNSPLH
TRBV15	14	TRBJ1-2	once	ATSASTTGMAYGYT
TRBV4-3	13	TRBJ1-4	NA	ASSPRDSYNEKLF
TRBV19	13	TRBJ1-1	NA	ASRTRGLMNTEAF
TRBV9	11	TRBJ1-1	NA	ASSVGGYTEAF
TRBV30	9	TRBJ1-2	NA	ACISDYGYT
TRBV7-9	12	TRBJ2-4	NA	ASSLMNTRDIQY
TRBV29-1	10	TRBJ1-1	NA	SVGMGNTEAF
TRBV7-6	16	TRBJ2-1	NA	ASSSPDRGTRVGDEQF
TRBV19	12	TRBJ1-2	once	ASSISKATYGYT
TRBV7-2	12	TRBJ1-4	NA	ASSLAGRPEKLF
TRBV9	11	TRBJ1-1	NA	ASSVGEYTEAF
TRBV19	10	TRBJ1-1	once	ASSLGKTEAF
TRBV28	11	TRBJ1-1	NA	ASRAWSSTEAF
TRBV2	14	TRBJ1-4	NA	ASSVEAPATNEKLF
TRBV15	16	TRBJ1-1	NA	ATSRDGSAVARNTEAF
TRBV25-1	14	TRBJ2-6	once	ASSGGPHSGANVLT
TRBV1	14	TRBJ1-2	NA	TSSQGRGGRVDGYT
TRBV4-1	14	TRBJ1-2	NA	ASSQGTNRGYSGYT
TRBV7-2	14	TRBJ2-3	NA	ASSILAGGQTDTQY
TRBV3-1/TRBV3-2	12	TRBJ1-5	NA	ASSQGASNQPQH
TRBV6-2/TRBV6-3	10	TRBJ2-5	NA	ASSSSVAFQY
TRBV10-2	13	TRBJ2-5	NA	ASAWASGTRETQY
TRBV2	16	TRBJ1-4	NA	ASSDRWAEMTTNEKLF
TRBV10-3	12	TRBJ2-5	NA	AISGTSGQETQY
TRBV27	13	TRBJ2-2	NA	ASSFIQGRSGELF
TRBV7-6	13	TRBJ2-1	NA	ASSPRGSSYNEQF
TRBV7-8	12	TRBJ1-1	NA	ASSLASGNTEAF
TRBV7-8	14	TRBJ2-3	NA	ASSSRTSGSGDTQY
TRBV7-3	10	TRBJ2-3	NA	ASSLYTDTQY
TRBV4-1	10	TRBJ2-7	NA	ASSQEGGEQY
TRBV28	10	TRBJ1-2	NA	LASDRLYGYT
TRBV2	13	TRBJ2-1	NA	ASRSASGGDNEQF
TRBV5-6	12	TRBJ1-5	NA	ASNDAGSNQPQH
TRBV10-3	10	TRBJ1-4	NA	ATSLAGEKLF
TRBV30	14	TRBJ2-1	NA	AWSNREWLSYNEQF
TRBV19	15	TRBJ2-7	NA	ASSIGRAGRSTYEQY
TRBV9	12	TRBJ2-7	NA	ASSVGTGPYEQY